The 29 T cell receptor beta chains in this list originate from one sample, sequenced in a study of monozygotic twins with inflammatory bowel disease. Following a re-call of the 5' RACE reads, TCRdb has one entry per CDR3 protein and lacks DNA. With 150,000 to 200,000 distinct CDR3 sequences in the sample, the ten largest clones hold around 2.8%. The sequenced material came from blood. The receptors here all came from a human donor with ulcerative colitis or Crohn's disease, or a healthy co-twin of an affected twin (not recorded which).

The chain couples TRBV15 to TRBJ2-1; without DNA, the TCRdb call of TRBD2 cannot be checked. The CDR3 covers 19 residues. The germline gives CDR1 LNHNV, CDR2 YYDKDF (reference sequence). This CDR3 reads CATSRVRTSGSRLYNEQFF.

The chain links TRBV9 to TRBJ2-3; TCRdb reports TRBD1, a call that lacks DNA to check it against. This CDR3 comprises 15 residues. The germline V gene encodes CDR1 SGDLS and CDR2 YYNGEE. Here the CDR3 reads CASSVGGASTDTQYF.

The chain uses TRBV7-2 and TRBJ2-3. The V gene's germline CDR1 is SGHTA and CDR2 FQGNSA. The CDR3 runs 15 residues. CDR3: CASSARFDTLDTQYF.

The rearrangement links TRBV6-6 to TRBJ1-1. The CDR3 loop spans 13 amino acids. The germline CDR1 and CDR2 sequences are MNHNY and SVGAGI (reference sequence). This chain's CDR3 is CASSYDPRTEAFF.

The V and J genes are TRBV5-1 and TRBJ2-1; TCRdb selects TRBD1, and the lack of DNA leaves this call unchecked. Germline V gene sequence: CDR1 SGHRS, CDR2 YFSETQ. The length of the CDR3 is 12 residues. The CDR3 protein is CASSLQGNEQFF.

The chain has TRBV5-1 and TRBJ2-7; there is no DNA to check the TCRdb D call of TRBD1. CDR1 is SGHRS, CDR2 YFSETQ, per germline. CDR3 length equals 17 residues. The CDR3 is CASSPFSLGQGPYEQYF.

This chain uses TRBV18 with TRBJ1-1. Germline CDR1 and CDR2: KGHSH and LQKENI. The CDR3 spans 12 residues. The CDR3 is CASSPTREEAFF.

This chain links TRBV5-8 with TRBJ2-2; TCRdb names TRBD2, which stays unverified in the absence of DNA. CDR3 length: 15 residues. Germline V gene data show CDR1 as SGHTS and CDR2 as YDEGEE. CDR3 loop: CATARGGIGTGELFF.

The rearrangement uses TRBV15 and TRBJ2-1; no DNA is available, so the TRBD1 call from TCRdb remains unchecked. This CDR3 comprises 17 residues. Germline CDR1 is LNHNV and CDR2 is YYDKDF (reference sequence). CDR3 residues: CATSHPSGADSYNEQFF.

V gene TRBV5-1 combines with J gene TRBJ2-3. This CDR3 has 15 residues. CDR1 is SGHRS and CDR2 is YFSETQ in the germline V gene. The CDR3 is CASSLLVGSTDTQYF.

The chain carries TRBV16 and TRBJ1-1; TCRdb's D call of TRBD1 is untestable without DNA. CDR3 length: 14 residues. Looked up from germline, CDR1 is KGHSY and CDR2 is FQNENV. The CDR3 sequence: CASSQRTGYTEAFF.

This rearrangement joins TRBV27 to TRBJ2-5; with no DNA, the TCRdb D assignment of TRBD2 cannot be verified. The CDR3 extends over 14 amino acids. The germline CDR1 and CDR2 sequences are MNHEY and SMNVEV (reference sequence). CDR3: CASSAGGNSPTQYF.

The chain joins TRBV12-3 or TRBV12-4 to TRBJ2-7; lacking DNA, the TRBD1 call made by TCRdb goes unchecked. The CDR3 sequence is 15 residues long. CDR3 region: CASRITRQGAREQYF.

The rearrangement joins TRBV5-4 to TRBJ1-1. Germline assignment: CDR1 SGHNT and CDR2 YYREEE (reference sequence). This CDR3 contains 14 residues. CDR3 region: CASSFRAMNTEAFF. The complete variable domain, with remaining parts taken from reference TRBV5-4 and TRBJ1-1, reads ETGVTQSPTHLIKTRGQQVTLRCSSQSGHNTVSWYQQALGQGPQFIFQYYREEENGRGNFPPRFSGLQFPNYSSELNVNALELDDSALYLCASSFRAMNTEAFFGQGTRLTVV.

This rearrangement joins TRBV4-3 to TRBJ2-1; the TCRdb D gene call, TRBD2, has no DNA to confirm it. The length of the CDR3 is 17 residues. Germline lookup yields CDR1 LGHNA and CDR2 YSLEER. CDR3 sequence reads: CASSQAPPAGSYNEQFF.

The V call is TRBV20-1, the J call TRBJ1-1. The germline CDR1 and CDR2 sequences are DFQATT and SNEGSKA (reference sequence). The CDR3 has 14 amino acids. The CDR3 loop reads CSAYSGSVGTEAFF.

J is TRBJ2-7 and V is TRBV7-6; with no DNA, the TCRdb D assignment of TRBD2 cannot be verified. Germline CDR1 SGHVS, CDR2 FNYEAQ. The CDR3 is 14 residues long. CDR3 amino acids: CASSKDLSSYEQYF. Drawing the rest from reference TRBV7-6 and TRBJ2-7, the complete variable domain is GAGVSQSPRYKVTKRGQDVALRCDPISGHVSLYWYRQALGQGPEFLTYFNYEAQQDKSGLPNDRFSAERPEGSISTLTIQRTEQRDSAMYRCASSKDLSSYEQYFGPGTRLTVT.

This sequence joins TRBV28 and TRBJ2-7; absent DNA, TCRdb's TRBD1 call cannot be checked. This CDR3 is 13 amino acids long. Germline CDR1 reads MDHEN; CDR2 reads SYDVKM. The CDR3 sequence: CASNTGQRYEQYF.

The chain recombines TRBV12-3 or TRBV12-4 with TRBJ2-4; checking the TCRdb D call of TRBD2 is not possible without DNA. This CDR3 spans 14 amino acids. The CDR3 reads CASSKSGRGNIQYF.

This chain joins TRBV4-1 and TRBJ2-3. Per germline, CDR1 MGHRA and CDR2 YSYEKL. The CDR3 covers 15 residues. This chain's CDR3 is CASSQNRRPPDTQYF.

The V call is TRBV28, the J call TRBJ2-5; there is no DNA to check the TCRdb D call of TRBD2. The length of the CDR3 is 12 residues. Germline V gene data show CDR1 as MDHEN and CDR2 as SYDVKM. Here the CDR3 reads CASSLAGGTQYF.

The rearrangement uses TRBV9 and TRBJ2-3. This CDR3 region has 14 residues. Germline CDR1 reads SGDLS; CDR2 reads YYNGEE. CDR3 amino acids: CASSVSNYTDTQYF.

This chain links TRBV5-4 with TRBJ2-1. Per germline, CDR1 SGHNT and CDR2 YYREEE (reference sequence). The CDR3 extends over 14 amino acids. CDR3: CASSLATSDDEQFF.

This chain links TRBV11-1 with TRBJ2-7. Germline loops: CDR1 SGHAT, CDR2 FQDESV (reference sequence). This CDR3 has 18 residues. CDR3 region: CASSLFGMNVGSSYEQYF.

V gene TRBV19 combines with J gene TRBJ1-5; lacking DNA, the TRBD1 call made by TCRdb goes unchecked. The CDR3 runs 16 residues. Germline V gene data show CDR1 as LNHDA and CDR2 as SQIVND (reference sequence). CDR3 residues: CASRLLSGQGPRGQHF.

V is TRBV12-3 or TRBV12-4 and J is TRBJ1-5; TCRdb's D gene call, TRBD1, goes unchecked for lack of DNA. This CDR3 region has 15 residues. The CDR3 is CASSFGQGARQPQHF.

The CDR3 region is CASSHVGRGTYEQYF. The chain is built from TRBV28 and TRBJ2-7; TCRdb selects TRBD1, and the lack of DNA leaves this call unchecked. The CDR3 is 15 amino acids. Germline V gene lookup returns CDR1 MDHEN and CDR2 SYDVKM.

V usage is TRBV13 and J usage is TRBJ2-1; no DNA is available, so the TRBD2 call from TCRdb remains unchecked. This CDR3 contains 16 residues. Germline CDR1 PRHDT, CDR2 FYEKMQ (reference sequence). This CDR3 reads CASSDRLAGSYNEQFF.

The chain employs TRBV20-1 and TRBJ2-3; the D call from TCRdb, TRBD2, cannot be confirmed without DNA. Germline CDR1 is DFQATT and CDR2 is SNEGSKA (reference sequence). CDR3 length equals 16 residues. CDR3 protein: CSAQGPTSGHTDTQYF.